This T cell receptor (beta chain) was observed in a study of cytomegalovirus exposure and HLA in healthy donors. Study-wide points: Later analysis found that TCR beta chains associated with HLA were more clonally expanded than other, equally common chains. As confirmed in vitro, three CMV-associated chains were specific for CMV antigens.

As regards this clone: What it binds is not known.

The study ran its PCR with 60 Vbeta and 13 Jbeta primers. Generated by immunoSEQ multiplex PCR, the TCRdb table keeps only in-frame clones and is missing some. This sample has some 120,000 clones, with 7% to 9.5% found just once. CDR1 is LNHDA and CDR2 is SQIVND in the germline V gene (reference sequence). The CDR3 contains 16 residues. With V trimmed by 5 bases and J by 8 bases, 17 bases remained unmatched. This chain links TRBV19 with TRBJ1-2, with TRBD1 identical over 7 bases. This sequence originates from a woman aged 35 to 49 in good health and CMV-seropositive. Sequenced sample: PBMCs. The CDR3 loop is CASSPTLKDRSVGYTF. Written as DNA, the CDR3 is TGTGCCAGTAGTCCCACCTTGAAGGACAGGAGCGTGGGCTACACCTTC.